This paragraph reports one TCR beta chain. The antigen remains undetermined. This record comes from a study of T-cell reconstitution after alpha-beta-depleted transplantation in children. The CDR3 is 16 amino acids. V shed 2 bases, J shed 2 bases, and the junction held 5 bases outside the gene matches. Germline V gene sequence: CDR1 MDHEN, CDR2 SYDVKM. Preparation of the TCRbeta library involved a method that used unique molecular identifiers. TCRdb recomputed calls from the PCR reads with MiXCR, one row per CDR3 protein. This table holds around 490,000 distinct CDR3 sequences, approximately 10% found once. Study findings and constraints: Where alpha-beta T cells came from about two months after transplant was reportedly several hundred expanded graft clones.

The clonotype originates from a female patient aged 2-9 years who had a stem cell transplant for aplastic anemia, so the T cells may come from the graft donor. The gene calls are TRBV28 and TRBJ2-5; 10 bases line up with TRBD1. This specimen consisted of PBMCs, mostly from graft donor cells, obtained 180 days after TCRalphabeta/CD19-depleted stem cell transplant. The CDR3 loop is CASSLSPDRGQETQYF. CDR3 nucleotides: TGTGCCAGCAGTTTAAGCCCGGACAGGGGGCAAGAGACCCAGTACTTC.